The clone carrying this TCR beta chain has a handful of counts. Its antigen is currently unknown. Total RNA, at least 5.5 micrograms per sample, was extracted from PBMCs. A second PCR of 7 to 11 cycles used a sample-barcoded 5' primer and a J-beta primer mix. Each cDNA molecule was tagged by a template-switch adaptor with 12 random nucleotides. MiXCR was run by TCRdb on the 5' RACE reads, yielding one entry per CDR3 protein. The sample has roughly 500,000 distinct CDR3 sequences, 27% seen once. This entry belongs to a study of blood T cells in healthy people across ages. Study-wide findings and caveats: Older age went with lower TCR beta diversity per million T cells, in a roughly linear way.

The length of the CDR3 is 14 residues. Deletions cut 3 bases from V and 8 bases from J, with 16 bases between. The V gene's germline CDR1 is LNHDA and CDR2 SQIVND (reference sequence). V is TRBV19 and J is TRBJ1-2, with D possibly TRBD1 on 5 matching bases. The sequence derives from a woman in her sixties or seventies in good health. The material sequenced was blood. Here the CDR3 DNA reads TGTGCCAGTAGTATGGGCGAGGGGACCCAAGGCTACACCTTC. This encodes CASSMGEGTQGYTF.